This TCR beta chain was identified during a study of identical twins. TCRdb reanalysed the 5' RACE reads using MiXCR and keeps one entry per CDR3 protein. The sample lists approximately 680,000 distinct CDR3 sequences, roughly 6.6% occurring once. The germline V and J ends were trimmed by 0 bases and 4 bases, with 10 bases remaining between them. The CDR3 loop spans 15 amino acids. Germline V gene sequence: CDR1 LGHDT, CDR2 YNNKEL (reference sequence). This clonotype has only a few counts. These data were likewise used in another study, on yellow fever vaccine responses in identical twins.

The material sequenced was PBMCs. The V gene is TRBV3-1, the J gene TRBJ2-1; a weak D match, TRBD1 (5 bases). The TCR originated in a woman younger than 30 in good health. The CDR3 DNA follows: TGTGCCAGCAGCCAAGAGGCACAGGCGTACAATGAGCAGTTCTTC. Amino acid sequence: CASSQEAQAYNEQFF.